The 30 T cell receptor beta chains presented below share a single source sample, sequenced in a study of blood T cell repertoires in COVID-19. Assay used: immunoSEQ multiplex PCR; TCRdb lists only in-frame clones, some missing. In the table there are roughly 50,000 clones, less than 90% of which are singletons. Material: peripheral blood. Receptors were obtained from a human donor in a cohort sampled during active COVID-19.

The chain joins TRBV20-1 to TRBJ1-5; tentatively, D is TRBD1 (5 bases). CDR3 length: 14 amino acids. V was trimmed by 3 bases and J by 6 bases, leaving 15 bases between them. Looked up from germline, CDR1 is DFQATT and CDR2 is SNEGSKA (reference sequence). CDR3 in amino acids: CSASGGAGGQPQHF. The DNA for the CDR3 is TGCAGTGCTAGTGGCGGGGCAGGTGGTCAGCCCCAGCATTTT.

The chain couples TRBV6-5 to TRBJ1-2; D gene ambiguous. V was cut by 2 bases and J by 7 bases, with 17 bases left in between. This CDR3 has 15 amino acids. CDR1 and CDR2 (germline): MNHEY, SVGAGI. The CDR3 sequence is CASSYNSPQRGGYTF. As DNA, the CDR3 is TGTGCCAGCAGTTACAACAGCCCCCAGCGGGGTGGCTACACCTTC.

The chain couples TRBV27 to TRBJ2-7, with 10 bases fitting TRBD1. The germline CDR1 and CDR2 sequences are MNHEY and SMNVEV (reference sequence). The V segment lost 2 bases and the J segment 2 bases; nucleotides outside the gene matches: 6. The CDR3 covers 16 residues. The CDR3 region has the DNA TGTGCCAGCAGTTTAGTATCGGGACAGGGGCCCTACGAGCAGTACTTC. Translation gives CASSLVSGQGPYEQYF.

This chain links TRBV27 with TRBJ1-2; 7 bases fit TRBD1. Germline CDR1 reads MNHEY; CDR2 reads SMNVEV (reference sequence). The V segment lost 6 bases and the J segment 2 bases; nucleotides outside the gene matches: 15. CDR3 size: 17 residues. CDR3 sequence (DNA): TGTGCCAGCAGCTTTACCACCGGGACAGCCTTCAACTATGGCTACACCTTC. It specifies CASSFTTGTAFNYGYTF.

The genes are TRBV10-3 and TRBJ2-1, with D possibly being TRBD2 (6 bases). Between the trimmed V and J ends, which lost 9 bases and 7 bases, there was a span of 13 bases. The CDR3 runs 12 residues. The V gene's germline CDR1 is ENHRY and CDR2 SYGVKD. CDR3 region: CAIRGLSNEQFF. CDR3 coding DNA: TGTGCCATACGGGGACTTTCAAATGAGCAGTTCTTC.

In this sample, this clone turned up once. The V gene is TRBV11-2, the J gene TRBJ2-2; D gene unclear. Trimming cost V 0 bases and J 2 bases, with 13 bases left between them. The V gene's germline CDR1 is SGHAT and CDR2 FQNNGV. The CDR3 consists of 17 residues. CDR3 coding DNA: TGTGCCAGCAGCTTAGATCGGTGGTCGTTAAACACCGGGGAGCTGTTTTTT. Translation: CASSLDRWSLNTGELFF.

This clone came up once. The V gene is TRBV19, the J gene TRBJ1-5, with a weak D call TRBD1 (6 bases). V lost 4 bases and J lost 6, with 19 bases in between. The CDR3 is 16 amino acids. Germline V gene data show CDR1 as LNHDA and CDR2 as SQIVND (reference sequence). CDR3 region: CASSKYPGDGGQPQHF. The DNA of the CDR3 is TGTGCCAGTAGTAAGTACCCAGGGGATGGCGGTCAGCCCCAGCATTTT.

The chain couples TRBV3-1 (or the pseudogene TRBV3-2) to TRBJ2-7; TRBD1 agrees at 7 bases. Per the germline V gene, CDR1 is LGHDT and CDR2 is YNNKEL (reference sequence). The V gene end was trimmed by 2 bases and the J gene end by 2 bases; junction bases not matched to a gene: 12. This CDR3 contains 17 residues. In DNA, the CDR3 is TGTGCCAGCAGCCAATTACCGACAGGGATGAACCCCTACGAGCAGTACTTC. Protein sequence: CASSQLPTGMNPYEQYF.

The chain uses TRBV19 and TRBJ1-5, with D tentatively TRBD1 (6 bases). With 10 bases removed from V and 7 bases from J, the gap between germline ends came to 20 bases. CDR1 and CDR2 (germline): LNHDA, SQIVND (reference sequence). The CDR3 extends over 14 amino acids. CDR3 sequence (DNA): TGTGCCACCTCACCCACAGGGTCTCGGCAGCCCCAGCATTTT. Amino acid sequence: CATSPTGSRQPQHF.

The sample holds a few counts of this clone. V and J are TRBV7-2 and TRBJ1-2, with a weak D call TRBD1 (5 bases). V lost 2 bases, J lost 7 bases, and 17 bases lay in between. The CDR3 covers 15 residues. Germline V CDR1 and CDR2: SGHTA, FQGNSA. The chain's CDR3 is CASSLSTGRRGGYTF. CDR3 nucleotide sequence: TGTGCCAGCAGCTTATCGACCGGGAGAAGGGGTGGCTACACCTTC.

V and J are TRBV6-2 or TRBV6-3 and TRBJ2-3; maybe TRBD2 (5 bases). This CDR3 has 19 amino acids. Trimming cost V 3 bases and J 0 bases, with 22 bases left between them. From germline, CDR1 is MNHEY and CDR2 SVGEGT. The CDR3 sequence: CASSYTQGRAGPSTDTQYF. CDR3 nucleotides: TGTGCCAGCAGTTATACCCAAGGTCGGGCGGGTCCTAGCACAGATACGCAGTATTTT.

This chain uses TRBV6-2 or TRBV6-3 with TRBJ1-2; D possibly corresponds to TRBD1 (5 bases). This CDR3 has 17 amino acids. Trimming took 3 bases from V and 0 from J, leaving 17 bases between them. Germline assignment: CDR1 MNHEY and CDR2 SVGEGT. The CDR3 is CASSYLVWTRTNYGYTF. DNA for the CDR3: TGTGCCAGCAGTTATCTCGTGTGGACACGCACTAACTATGGCTACACCTTC.

J is TRBJ1-3 and V is TRBV5-6; the D gene is possibly TRBD1 (5 bases). V lost 3 bases and J 3 bases, leaving 19 bases between the germline ends. Per germline, CDR1 SGHDT and CDR2 YYEEEE. This CDR3 is 17 amino acids long. CDR3 coding DNA: TGTGCCAGCAGCTCAATCTTGGGGGGTCTCTTTGGAAACACCATATATTTT. Translation gives CASSSILGGLFGNTIYF.

This clone came up a few times. The gene calls are TRBV24-1 and TRBJ2-7; 12 positions agree with TRBD2. V lost 4 bases to trimming and J lost 1 base; unmatched junction nucleotides: 7. In germline, CDR1 is KGHDR, CDR2 SFDVKD. The CDR3 sequence is 17 residues long. As DNA, the CDR3 is TGTGCCACCAGTGACTCCGGACTAGCGGGGAGATCCTACGAGCAGTACTTC. It yields the protein CATSDSGLAGRSYEQYF.

J is TRBJ2-7 and V is TRBV28; 9 bases map to TRBD2. Germline V CDR1 and CDR2: MDHEN, SYDVKM. The CDR3 is 13 amino acids. The junction had 2 bases not matched to a gene; V was cut back by 6 bases and J by 2 bases. CDR3 in amino acids: CASRPSGTYEQYF. The CDR3 DNA follows: TGTGCCAGCAGGCCTAGCGGGACCTACGAGCAGTACTTC.

The rearrangement joins TRBV19 to TRBJ2-2; possible D gene TRBD1, 8 bases. From germline, CDR1 is LNHDA and CDR2 SQIVND (reference sequence). The V end lost 7 bases, the J end lost 1 base, and 19 bases lay between the germline ends. CDR3 length: 17 amino acids. The CDR3 sequence is CASIFGGTGQNTGELFF. CDR3 nucleotide sequence: TGTGCCAGTATATTCGGGGGGACAGGTCAGAACACCGGGGAGCTGTTTTTT.

The V and J genes are TRBV11-2 and TRBJ2-2, with D perhaps TRBD2 (5 bases). The CDR3 consists of 17 residues. Per the germline V gene, CDR1 is SGHAT and CDR2 is FQNNGV. Between the trimmed V and J ends, which lost 0 bases and 7 bases, there was a span of 18 bases. This CDR3 is CASSLDLTGRSIGELFF. CDR3 bases: TGTGCCAGCAGCTTAGATCTTACGGGGAGAAGTATCGGGGAGCTGTTTTTT.

This clone appeared a single time. This rearrangement joins TRBV7-9 to TRBJ1-2, with TRBD1 matching over 7 bases. Germline trimming cut 4 bases from V and 7 bases from J; bases unmatched to any gene: 9. Germline V gene data show CDR1 as SEHNR and CDR2 as FQNEAQ (reference sequence). CDR3 length: 14 amino acids. The CDR3 reads CASSSETGWSGYTF. CDR3 nucleotide sequence: TGTGCCAGCAGCTCCGAGACAGGGTGGAGTGGCTACACCTTC.

This chain joins TRBV2 and TRBJ1-3; TRBD1 might be the D (6 bases). V lost 8 bases to trimming and J lost 2 bases, with 13 bases between them. Germline V CDR1 and CDR2: SNHLY, FYNNEI. The CDR3 loop spans 14 amino acids. CDR3 in amino acids: CASVLGQAGNTIYF. As DNA, the CDR3 is TGTGCCAGCGTCTTGGGACAAGCTGGAAACACCATATATTTT.

The rearrangement joins TRBV4-3 to TRBJ1-1, with 7 bases matching TRBD1. This CDR3 is built from 14 residues. With 0 bases clipped from V and 12 bases from J, the junction kept 10 bases outside the gene matches. Germline CDR1 reads LGHNA; CDR2 reads YSLEER. The CDR3 DNA is TGCGCCAGCAGCCAAGATCGAGGGGACAGCCTTCCTTTCTTT. Its translation is CASSQDRGDSLPFF.

CDR3 bases: TGTGCCAGCAGTTTGACAGGGGGAGGAAAACTGTTTTTT. Its translation: CASSLTGGGKLFF. The rearrangement uses TRBV12-3 or TRBV12-4 and TRBJ1-4, with 9 bases identical to TRBD1. CDR3 length equals 13 residues. V shed 3 bases, J shed 10 bases, and the junction held 3 bases outside the gene matches.

This clone turned up a few times. CDR3: CASSAGANYGYTF. The CDR3 DNA is TGTGCCAGTAGTGCCGGAGCTAACTATGGCTACACCTTC. The rearrangement uses TRBV19 and TRBJ1-2; no firm D call. Deletions cut 5 bases from V and 0 bases from J, with 7 bases between. The germline V gene has CDR1 LNHDA and CDR2 SQIVND (reference sequence). The CDR3 has 13 residues.

The V gene is TRBV7-2, the J gene TRBJ2-2; 7 nucleotides line up with TRBD1. The CDR3 is made up of 17 amino acids. V shed 2 bases, J shed 1 base, and the junction held 7 bases outside the gene matches. Germline assignment: CDR1 SGHTA and CDR2 FQGNSA. CDR3 in amino acids: CASSLREGALNTGELFF. The CDR3 DNA follows: TGTGCCAGCAGCTTAAGAGAGGGGGCCCTGAACACCGGGGAGCTGTTTTTT.

This clone was seen once. The chain links TRBV5-1 to TRBJ2-7; 7 bases match TRBD2. The CDR3 is 14 amino acids. The J segment lost 3 bases and the V segment lost 0 bases, leaving 3 bases of the junction unmatched. The V gene's germline CDR1 is SGHRS and CDR2 YFSETQ. The CDR3 region is CASSLALADYEQYF. For the CDR3, the DNA is TGCGCCAGCAGCTTGGCTCTAGCGGACTACGAGCAGTACTTC.

The chain combines TRBV27 with TRBJ1-6; 8 bases are shared with TRBD1. Germline V gene data show CDR1 as MNHEY and CDR2 as SMNVEV (reference sequence). V lost 0 bases to trimming and J lost 9 bases; unmatched junction nucleotides: 7. There are 16 residues in the CDR3. CDR3 sequence reads: CASSLSSGGRGSPLHF. DNA of the CDR3: TGTGCCAGCAGTTTATCTTCAGGGGGCCGGGGTTCACCCCTCCACTTT.

Only one count was recorded for this clone. V is TRBV9 and J is TRBJ2-5, with 7 bases lining up with TRBD2. V was clipped by 8 bases and J by 5 bases; unmatched bases: 12. Germline assignment: CDR1 SGDLS and CDR2 YYNGEE. CDR3 length equals 14 residues. The chain's CDR3 is CASSAGWARETQYF. Here the CDR3 DNA reads TGTGCCAGTTCAGCGGGGTGGGCACGTGAGACCCAGTACTTC.

The chain uses TRBV5-1 and TRBJ2-1; D perhaps matches TRBD1 (6 bases). The CDR3 has 13 amino acids. CDR1 and CDR2 from the germline V gene are SGHRS and YFSETQ. Trimming cost V 3 bases and J 5 bases, with 9 bases left between them. The CDR3 DNA reads as TGCGCCAGCAGCTGGACAGTAAACAATGAGCAGTTCTTC. As protein: CASSWTVNNEQFF.

This clone was found a few times. The chain carries TRBV19 and TRBJ1-1; D is possibly TRBD1 (5 bases). CDR1 LNHDA and CDR2 SQIVND come from the germline V gene (reference sequence). The V and J ends lost 3 bases and 6 bases respectively, with 11 bases between them. The CDR3 spans 13 residues. The CDR3 DNA reads as TGTGCCAGTAGTATTACAGGCCTCGCTGAAGCTTTCTTT. Translated, it gives CASSITGLAEAFF. Together with reference TRBV19 and TRBJ1-1, the CDR3 gives the full variable domain: DGGITQSPKYLFRKEGQNVTLSCEQNLNHDAMYWYRQDPGQGLRLIYYSQIVNDFQKGDIAEGYSVSREKKESFPLTVTSAQKNPTAFYLCASSITGLAEAFFGQGTRLTVV.

This sequence joins TRBV4-3 and TRBJ1-6; the D gene is possibly TRBD1 (6 bases). Germline CDR1 and CDR2: LGHNA and YSLEER. The V gene lost 4 bases and the J gene lost 5 bases, with 12 bases spanning the gap. This CDR3 has 15 amino acids. The DNA of the CDR3 is TGCGCCAGCAGCCTAGGTTGGGGGCATAATTCACCCCTCCACTTT. It encodes CASSLGWGHNSPLHF.

This clone has only a few counts. The gene calls are TRBV5-1 and TRBJ1-6; D is perhaps TRBD1 (5 bases). CDR1 is SGHRS, CDR2 YFSETQ, per germline. The CDR3 loop spans 17 amino acids. Trimming took 1 base from V and 0 from J, leaving 11 bases between them. The CDR3 loop reads CASSLWGDSSYNSPLHF. For the CDR3, the DNA is TGCGCCAGCAGCTTGTGGGGGGATAGCTCCTATAATTCACCCCTCCACTTT.